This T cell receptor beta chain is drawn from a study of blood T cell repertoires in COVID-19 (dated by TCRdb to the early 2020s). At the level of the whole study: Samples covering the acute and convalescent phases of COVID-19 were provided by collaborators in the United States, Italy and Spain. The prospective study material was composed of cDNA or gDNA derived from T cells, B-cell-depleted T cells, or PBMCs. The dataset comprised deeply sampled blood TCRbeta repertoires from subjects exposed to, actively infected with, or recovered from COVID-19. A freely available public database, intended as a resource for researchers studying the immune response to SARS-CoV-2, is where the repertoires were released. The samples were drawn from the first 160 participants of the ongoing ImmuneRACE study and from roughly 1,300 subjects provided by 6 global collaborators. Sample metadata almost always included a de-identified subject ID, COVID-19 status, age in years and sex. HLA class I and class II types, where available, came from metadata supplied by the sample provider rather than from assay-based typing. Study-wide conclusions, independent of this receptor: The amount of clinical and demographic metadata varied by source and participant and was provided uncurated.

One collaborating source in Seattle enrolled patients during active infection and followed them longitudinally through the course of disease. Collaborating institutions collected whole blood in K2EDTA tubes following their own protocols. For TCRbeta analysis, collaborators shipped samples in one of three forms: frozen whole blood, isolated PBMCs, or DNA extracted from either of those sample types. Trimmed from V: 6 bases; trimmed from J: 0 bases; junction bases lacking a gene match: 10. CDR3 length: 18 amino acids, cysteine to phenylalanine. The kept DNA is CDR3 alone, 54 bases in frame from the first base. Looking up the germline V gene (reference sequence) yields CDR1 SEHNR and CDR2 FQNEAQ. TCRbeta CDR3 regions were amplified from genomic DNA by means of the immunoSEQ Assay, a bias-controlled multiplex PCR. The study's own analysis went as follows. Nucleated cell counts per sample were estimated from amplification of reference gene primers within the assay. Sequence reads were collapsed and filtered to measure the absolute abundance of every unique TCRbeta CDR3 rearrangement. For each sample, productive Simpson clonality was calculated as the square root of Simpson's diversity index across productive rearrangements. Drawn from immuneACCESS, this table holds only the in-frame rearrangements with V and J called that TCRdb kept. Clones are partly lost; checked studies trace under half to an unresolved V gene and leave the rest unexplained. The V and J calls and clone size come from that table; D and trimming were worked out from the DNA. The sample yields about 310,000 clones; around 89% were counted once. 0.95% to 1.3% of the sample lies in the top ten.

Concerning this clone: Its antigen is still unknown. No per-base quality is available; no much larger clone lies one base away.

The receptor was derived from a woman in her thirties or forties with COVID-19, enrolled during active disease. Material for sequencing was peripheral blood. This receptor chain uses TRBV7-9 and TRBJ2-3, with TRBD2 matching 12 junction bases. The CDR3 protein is CASRRLAGDLDSTDTQYF. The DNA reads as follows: TGTGCCAGCAGGAGACTAGCGGGGGACCTAGATAGCACAGATACGCAGTATTTT. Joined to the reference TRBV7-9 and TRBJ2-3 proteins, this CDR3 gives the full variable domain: DTGVSQNPRHKITKRGQNVTFRCDPISEHNRLYWYRQTLGQGPEFLTYFQNEAQLEKSRLLSDRFSAERPKGSFSTLEIQRTEQGDSAMYLCASRRLAGDLDSTDTQYFGPGTRLTVL.